The clone carrying this T cell receptor (beta chain) was picked up a small number of times. The data belong to a study of T-cell reconstitution after alpha-beta-depleted transplantation in children. The TCRbeta library was prepared with unique molecular identifiers. TCRdb called the PCR reads again in MiXCR, with one record for every CDR3 protein. The sample consists of a few hundred thousand distinct CDR3 sequences, around 12% of them appearing once. CDR3 length: 14 amino acids. Germline-derived CDR1 and CDR2 are ENHRY and SYGVKD. Trimming removed 6 bases at V and 1 base at J, with 13 bases between. This specimen consisted of PBMCs from the stem cell graft donor, obtained from the stem cell graft. This clonotype was sampled from a human donor who donated a stem cell graft to a child with combined immunodeficiency. The rearrangement links TRBV10-3 to TRBJ2-7, with TRBD1 as a possible D gene (6 bases). The CDR3: CAISSGQLSYEQYF. The CDR3 DNA is TGTGCCATCAGCTCCGGACAGCTGTCCTACGAGCAGTACTTC.